This TCR beta chain comes out of a study of CD8+ T cells in alopecia areata. Study-level information: The study gave treated patients oral tofacitinib at 5 to 10 mg twice daily.

Germline V gene lookup returns CDR1 SGHDT and CDR2 YYEEEE. The V end lost 4 bases, the J end lost 4 bases, and 18 bases lay between the germline ends. The CDR3 length is 16 residues. Extraction and reverse transcription of RNA yielded cDNA as the sequencing template. Profiling relied on immunoSEQ multiplex PCR, and the TCRdb table lists in-frame clones only, not all of them. Here the sample spans over 120,000 clones, around 60% being singletons. The input for sequencing was CD4+ T cells sorted from blood, taken at week 0. This receptor was identified in a human donor with alopecia areata. V is TRBV5-6 and J is TRBJ2-1; D is tentatively TRBD1 or TRBD2 (6 bases each). CDR3 protein: CASSPSLWGAYNEQFF. DNA for the CDR3: TGTGCCAGCAGCCCTAGCTTGTGGGGGGCATACAATGAGCAGTTCTTC. Using reference TRBV5-6 and TRBJ2-1 for the parts outside the CDR3, the full variable domain is DAGVTQSPTHLIKTRGQQVTLRCSPKSGHDTVSWYQQALGQGPQFIFQYYEEEERQRGNFPDRFSGHQFPNYSSELNVNALLLGDSALYLCASSPSLWGAYNEQFFGPGTRLTVL.